The clone carrying this T cell receptor (beta chain) showed up just a few times. The antigen remains undetermined. Per the germline V gene, CDR1 is MNHEY and CDR2 is SVGEGT. The CDR3 runs 15 residues. The junction had 5 bases not matched to a gene; V was cut back by 6 bases and J by 4 bases. The data derive from a study of response to subunit inactivated influenza vaccine. Study-wide findings and caveats: The authors put forward the suggestion that each seasonal influenza vaccination may bring in only a limited number of new T cells.

MiXCR, applied by TCRdb to the RT-PCR reads, yields one record per CDR3 protein. The sample consists of over 150,000 distinct CDR3 sequences, roughly 11% of them appearing once. The starting material was non-naive T cells sorted from PBMCs, obtained roughly 48 days after vaccination. This receptor was taken from a man aged 45-65 years who received an inactivated influenza vaccine. The gene calls are TRBV6-2 or TRBV6-3 and TRBJ1-5, with TRBD1 identical over 11 bases. As DNA, the CDR3 is TGTGCCAGCAGCCGGACAGGGGGCAGGAATCAGCCCCAGCATTTT. This gives the protein CASSRTGGRNQPQHF.